The 19 T cell receptor beta chains listed next were all sequenced from one sample in a study of identical twins. One entry per CDR3 protein, called by TCRdb with MiXCR from the 5' RACE reads. The table includes around 490,000 distinct CDR3 sequences, more than 13% detected once. The same specimen was also included in a second study, on yellow fever vaccine responses in identical twins.

The sequenced sample was CD4+ T cells sorted from blood. The receptors originated from a woman younger than 30 in good health.

This rearrangement joins TRBV4-2 to TRBJ2-1, with 9 bases fitting TRBD2. V lost 3 bases and J lost 2; bases outside the gene matches: 5. The CDR3 consists of 16 residues. Germline V gene lookup returns CDR1 LGHNA and CDR2 YNFKEQ. CDR3 amino acids: CASSHSLAGAYNEQFF. The CDR3 DNA is TGTGCCAGCAGCCATTCGTTAGCGGGAGCCTACAATGAGCAGTTCTTC.

CDR3: CASSYPQGSGNTIYF. The DNA for the CDR3 is TGTGCCAGCAGCTACCCACAGGGATCTGGAAACACCATATATTTT. The chain couples TRBV7-2 to TRBJ1-3, with D perhaps matching TRBD1 (6 bases). The CDR3 is 15 amino acids. Germline lookup yields CDR1 SGHTA and CDR2 FQGNSA. Trimming took 4 bases from V and 1 from J, leaving 11 bases between them.

In regard to this clonotype: A read error may account for a junction end that differs from germline. J is TRBJ2-5 and V is TRBV6-5; D is perhaps TRBD1 or TRBD2 (5 bases each). Germline V gene data show CDR1 as MNHEY and CDR2 as SVGAGI. The length of the CDR3 is 14 residues. The CDR3 nucleotides are TGTGACAGCAGTTACTCAGTCGGGGCGGGGACCCAGTACTTC. Translation gives CDSSYSVGAGTQYF.

J is TRBJ2-7 and V is TRBV7-2; a weak D match, TRBD2 (6 bases). Between the trimmed V and J ends, which lost 3 bases and 4 bases, there was a span of 10 bases. The CDR3 has 13 amino acids. CDR1 SGHTA and CDR2 FQGNSA come from the germline V gene. DNA for the CDR3: TGTGCCAGCAGCTTTGGGGGGTTTTACGAGCAGTACTTC. Protein sequence: CASSFGGFYEQYF.

The J gene is TRBJ2-6, the V gene TRBV5-6, with D perhaps TRBD1 (6 bases). The CDR3 is made up of 16 amino acids. The germline V gene encodes CDR1 SGHDT and CDR2 YYEEEE. Trimming stripped 0 bases from V and 2 bases from J, with 9 bases between. The CDR3 DNA reads TGTGCCAGCAGCTTGGGTAACAGGGCTGGGGCCAACGTCCTGACTTTC. Its protein is CASSLGNRAGANVLTF.

A single count supports this clonotype. The V call is TRBV2, the J call TRBJ1-6; 7 positions agree with TRBD1. The CDR3 sequence is 14 residues long. Germline V gives CDR1 SNHLY, CDR2 FYNNEI. V shed 6 bases, J shed 13 bases, and the junction held 12 bases outside the gene matches. The CDR3 DNA follows: TGTGCCAGCAGAGAACCCAAGGCAGGGGGTCCCCTCCACTTT. As protein: CASREPKAGGPLHF.

V is TRBV14 and J is TRBJ2-7; 9 bases fit TRBD1. Losses at the gene ends were 3 bases for V and 3 bases for J; bases not matched to a gene: 6. The CDR3 spans 15 residues. Germline V CDR1 and CDR2: SGHDN, FVKESK. CDR3 region: CASSQRGTGYYEQYF. The CDR3 DNA reads as TGTGCCAGCAGCCAGCGCGGGACAGGGTACTACGAGCAGTACTTC.

The chain links TRBV27 to TRBJ2-7; D gene ambiguous. Per the germline V gene, CDR1 is MNHEY and CDR2 is SMNVEV (reference sequence). Between the trimmed V and J ends, which lost 6 bases and 5 bases, there was a span of 11 bases. This CDR3 has 12 amino acids. CDR3 DNA sequence: TGTGCCAGCAGCCTTTACGGAGACGAGCAGTACTTC. Its protein product is CASSLYGDEQYF.

CDR3 bases: TGTGCCAGCAGCTTAGCGGATCGGGACGAGCAGTACTTC. This codes for CASSLADRDEQYF. The V gene is TRBV7-2, the J gene TRBJ2-7; no definite D call. This CDR3 is built from 13 residues. V gave up 0 bases and J gave up 5 bases, with 8 bases separating them. Germline CDR1 and CDR2: SGHTA and FQGNSA. The complete variable domain, with remaining parts taken from reference TRBV7-2 and TRBJ2-7, reads GAGVSQSPSNKVTEKGKDVELRCDPISGHTALYWYRQSLGQGLEFLIYFQGNSAPDKSGLPSDRFSAERTGGSVSTLTIQRTQQEDSAVYLCASSLADRDEQYFGPGTRLTVT.

This clonotype has a handful of counts. The chain carries TRBV20-1 and TRBJ2-5; D possibly uses TRBD1 or TRBD2 (5 bases each). CDR3 length: 17 amino acids. V was clipped by 1 base and J by 5 bases, with 23 bases between them. Germline V gene data show CDR1 as DFQATT and CDR2 as SNEGSKA (reference sequence). The chain's CDR3 is CSARVRGRSPWLETQYF. CDR3 bases: TGCAGTGCTAGAGTCCGGGGCAGATCACCTTGGTTGGAGACCCAGTACTTC.

This clonotype occurred many times. The chain couples TRBV5-5 to TRBJ2-1; 8 bases are shared with TRBD2. This CDR3 has 14 residues. The germline V gene has CDR1 SGHKS and CDR2 YYEKEE (reference sequence). Unmatched junction bases numbered 5, after V lost 4 bases and J lost 5 bases. CDR3 bases: TGTGCCAGCAGCACTAGCGGAATTAACAATGAGCAGTTCTTC. Protein: CASSTSGINNEQFF.

Ten or more counts support this clonotype. The CDR3 bases are TGCGCCAGCAGCGGAGCGGGAGATTCTTGGGAGCAGTACTTC. Translating gives CASSGAGDSWEQYF. This chain connects TRBV5-1 to TRBJ2-7; TRBD2 matches at 8 bases. The germline V gene encodes CDR1 SGHRS and CDR2 YFSETQ. V lost 4 bases, J lost 7 bases, and 10 bases stayed unmatched. The CDR3 consists of 14 residues.

The table lists this clonotype with a few counts. The CDR3 spells CASSVREGARTGELFF. The CDR3 DNA sequence: TGTGCCAGCAGCGTAAGAGAGGGGGCGCGCACCGGGGAGCTGTTTTTT. The V and J genes are TRBV7-6 and TRBJ2-2, with 7 positions matching TRBD1. CDR1 and CDR2 from the germline V gene are SGHVS and FNYEAQ. The length of the CDR3 is 16 residues. With V trimmed by 5 bases and J by 4 bases, 10 bases remained unmatched. The full variable domain, with the rest looked up from reference TRBV7-6 and TRBJ2-2, is GAGVSQSPRYKVTKRGQDVALRCDPISGHVSLYWYRQALGQGPEFLTYFNYEAQQDKSGLPNDRFSAERPEGSISTLTIQRTEQRDSAMYRCASSVREGARTGELFFGEGSRLTVL.

This clonotype was seen only a few times. The chain joins TRBV7-2 to TRBJ2-1; D is uncertain. Germline-derived CDR1 and CDR2 are SGHTA and FQGNSA. This CDR3 comprises 15 residues. Trimming took 5 bases from V and 12 from J, leaving 23 bases between them. The CDR3 DNA sequence: TGTGCCAGCAGCCCGTTGGGCGCAGGCTTTTCGGCGCAGTTCTTC. Amino acid sequence: CASSPLGAGFSAQFF.

The V call is TRBV7-2, the J call TRBJ1-5; a weak D match, TRBD1 (6 bases). Germline V gene data show CDR1 as SGHTA and CDR2 as FQGNSA. The CDR3 has 15 amino acids. V lost 0 bases, J lost 3 bases, and 9 bases lay in between. DNA for the CDR3: TGTGCCAGCAGCTTAGCGGACAGCGTCAATCAGCCCCAGCATTTT. This gives the protein CASSLADSVNQPQHF.

This clonotype came up many times. This chain connects TRBV29-1 to TRBJ2-7; D unresolved. Between the trimmed V and J ends, which lost 7 bases and 4 bases, there was a span of 14 bases. In germline, CDR1 is SQVTM, CDR2 ANQGSEA. The CDR3 runs to 12 residues. CDR3 coding DNA: TGCAGCGCCCAAAAGGTGGGTTACGAGCAGTACTTC. Protein: CSAQKVGYEQYF.

This clonotype was counted ten times or more. The J gene is TRBJ2-1, the V gene TRBV29-1; 12 bases match TRBD2. After removal of 7 bases from V and 10 bases from J, the junction contained 8 bases not matched to a gene. The germline CDR1 and CDR2 sequences are SQVTM and ANQGSEA. CDR3 length: 13 residues. CDR3 sequence (DNA): TGCAGCGCCGAAGGGCTAGCGGGAGGGGAGCAGTTCTTC. Protein sequence: CSAEGLAGGEQFF.

A few counts support this clonotype. The rearrangement joins TRBV12-3 or TRBV12-4 to TRBJ1-6, with 9 bases fitting TRBD1. This CDR3 contains 15 residues. The trim removed 3 bases at V and 7 bases at J, leaving 4 bases unmatched. The CDR3 DNA reads as TGTGCCAGCAGTTTTCATGGGACAGGGAATTCACCCCTCCACTTT. This encodes CASSFHGTGNSPLHF.

CDR3 residues: CAISETGLALGNEQFF. The CDR3 DNA follows: TGTGCCATCAGTGAGACGGGACTAGCGTTAGGGAATGAGCAGTTCTTC. The gene calls are TRBV10-3 and TRBJ2-1, with 10 bases fitting TRBD2. J gave up 7 bases and V 2 bases, and 8 bases lay outside the gene matches. Per germline, CDR1 ENHRY and CDR2 SYGVKD. This CDR3 is built from 16 residues.